This entry lists 9 T cell receptor beta chains sequenced from one sample in a study of vaccination and CD4 T cells after COVID-19. These receptors' targets are unknown. The treatment denotes: roughly 11-day PBMC culture with coronavirus spike peptide pools or control peptides (ViraFEST assay). Sequenced with the Oncomine TCR Beta short-read assay was DNA taken from cultured CD4+ T cells. TCRdb re-called the PCR reads through MiXCR, storing one row per CDR3 protein. This table has about 21,000 distinct CDR3 sequences, about 50% appearing once. The sample was CD4+ T cells from blood, cultured in vitro. The origin of the receptors is a human donor who had recovered from COVID-19.

The V and J genes are TRBV6-2 or TRBV6-3 and TRBJ1-1, with 8 bases aligning to TRBD1. Germline CDR1 and CDR2: MNHEY and SVGEGT. The V segment lost 6 bases and the J segment 0 bases; nucleotides outside the gene matches: 3. The CDR3 consists of 14 residues. CDR3 DNA sequence: TGTGCCAGCAGCTCGGGACAGGTGAACACTGAAGCTTTCTTT. This encodes CASSSGQVNTEAFF.

The V call is TRBV6-1, the J call TRBJ1-2; the D gene is possibly TRBD1 (5 bases). CDR3 size: 14 residues. V was pared by 6 bases and J by 5 bases, with 16 bases between. Germline CDR1 is MNHNS and CDR2 is SASEGT. The CDR3 protein is CASRLRGFLYGYTF. DNA of the CDR3: TGTGCCAGCAGATTACGGGGGTTTTTATATGGCTACACCTTC.

The chain is built from TRBV7-9 and TRBJ2-3; the D gene is possibly TRBD1 (6 bases). CDR1 is SEHNR, CDR2 FQNEAQ, per germline (reference sequence). The CDR3 spans 14 residues. V lost 4 bases and J 5 bases, leaving 13 bases between the germline ends. Here the CDR3 DNA reads TGTGCCAGCAGCTCCCGGACAGTGCGAGATACGCAGTATTTT. This sequence encodes CASSSRTVRDTQYF.

This clonotype came up a few times. The genes are TRBV6-5 and TRBJ2-7; 9 bases fit TRBD1. V trimming: 2 bases; J trimming: 3 bases; junction bases outside the gene matches: 2. The CDR3 sequence is 14 residues long. From germline, CDR1 is MNHEY and CDR2 SVGAGI. The CDR3: CASSYPGQGYEQYF. CDR3 sequence (DNA): TGTGCCAGCAGTTACCCGGGACAGGGCTACGAGCAGTACTTC.

In this sample, this clonotype turned up a few times. V gene TRBV28 combines with J gene TRBJ1-5; TRBD1 agrees at 8 bases. This CDR3 has 15 amino acids. Germline V gene sequence: CDR1 MDHEN, CDR2 SYDVKM. Trimming removed 4 bases from V and 3 bases from J; junction bases left unmatched: 5. The CDR3 sequence: CASSSPGQANQPQHF. CDR3 bases: TGTGCCAGCAGTTCCCCGGGACAGGCCAATCAGCCCCAGCATTTT.

The V and J genes are TRBV7-2 and TRBJ1-1; D is possibly TRBD1 (5 bases). The germline V and J ends were trimmed by 7 bases and 2 bases, with 20 bases remaining between them. This CDR3 region has 16 residues. CDR1 and CDR2 from the germline V gene are SGHTA and FQGNSA. CDR3 bases: TGTGCCAGCACCCCCTTGGGGGGGACGGATAACACTGAAGCTTTCTTT. This encodes CASTPLGGTDNTEAFF.

The V and J genes are TRBV30 and TRBJ2-5; D is uncertain. Germline assignment: CDR1 GTSNPN and CDR2 SVGIG (reference sequence). Deletions cut 1 base from V and 4 bases from J, with 10 bases between. The CDR3 loop spans 13 amino acids. The CDR3: CAWSDRPVETQYF. The CDR3 bases are TGTGCCTGGAGTGATAGGCCCGTAGAGACCCAGTACTTC.

The chain employs TRBV7-8 and TRBJ2-5; 8 bases are shared with TRBD2. After removal of 0 bases from V and 2 bases from J, the junction contained 5 bases not matched to a gene. Germline CDR1 and CDR2: SGHVS and FQNEAQ. There are 16 residues in the CDR3. In nucleotides, the CDR3 is TGTGCCAGCAGCTTAGCGAACGGGAGGGATCAAGAGACCCAGTACTTC. Amino acid sequence: CASSLANGRDQETQYF. The whole variable domain, remainder taken from reference TRBV7-8 and TRBJ2-5, is GAGVSQSPRYKVAKRGQDVALRCDPISGHVSLFWYQQALGQGPEFLTYFQNEAQLDKSGLPSDRFFAERPEGSVSTLKIQRTQQEDSAVYLCASSLANGRDQETQYFGPGTRLLVL.

The genes are TRBV15 and TRBJ2-7; no clear D. The germline V gene has CDR1 LNHNV and CDR2 YYDKDF (reference sequence). The CDR3 is made up of 14 amino acids. Trimming shortened V by 1 base and J by 1 base, and 8 bases separated the two germline ends. CDR3 DNA: TGTGCCACCAGCAGAGCTGGAGAGTCCTACGAGCAGTACTTC. This gives the protein CATSRAGESYEQYF.